This T cell receptor beta chain was documented in a study of CD8 T cells in Susac syndrome. Reverse transcription of about 0.5 to 1 ug RNA used random hexamers. Amplification of TCR beta CDR3 by immunoSEQ multiplex PCR spanned 54 Vbeta and 13 Jbeta. TCRdb re-called the immunoSEQ multiplex PCR reads through MiXCR, storing one row per CDR3 protein. The table records approximately 150,000 distinct CDR3 sequences, 85% to 95% of them present only once. TEMRA cells underwent FACS enrichment and CD8+ and CD4+ T cells underwent negative isolation. The V and J ends lost 6 bases and 7 bases respectively, with 16 bases between them. The CDR3 is made up of 12 amino acids. Germline CDR1 DFQATT, CDR2 SNEGSKA (reference sequence).

Sequencing was performed on CD4+ T cells from PBMCs. V is TRBV20-1 and J is TRBJ2-7, with D perhaps matching TRBD2 (5 bases). The clonotype was recovered from a human donor with multiple sclerosis. The CDR3 sequence is CSAPPQAGEQYF. CDR3 coding DNA: TGCAGTGCCCCTCCTCAGGCGGGTGAGCAGTACTTC.